This record covers a single T cell receptor beta chain. Using immunoSEQ multiplex PCR, the repertoire was profiled, and TCRdb retains in-frame clones only, with some absent. The sample holds hundreds of thousands of clones; 85% to 90% are singletons and the top ten take about 3.1%. The CDR3 sequence is 13 residues long. Germline-derived CDR1 and CDR2 are LGHNA and YSLEER. Between the trimmed V and J ends, which lost 0 bases and 6 bases, there was a span of 6 bases. This specimen comes from a study of blood T cell repertoires in COVID-19. Background on the study: Recovered status applied to Cohort 3 donors who had two consecutive negative PCRs. It also applied to those with clearance or with symptom resolution.

All enrollees were about 18 to 90 years old and from under 25 US areas. This TCR was recovered from a woman between 45 and 60 years old in a cohort exposed to, infected with or recovered from COVID-19 (not recorded which). This chain joins TRBV4-3 and TRBJ1-5; unclear D gene. The sequenced material came from PBMCs or T cells enriched from blood (not recorded which). CDR3 coding DNA: TGCGCCAGCAGCCAAGATTTCGTTCAGCCCCAGCATTTT. This gives the protein CASSQDFVQPQHF.